A single sample gave rise to the 10 T cell receptor beta chains below, sequenced in a study of shared clonotypes between healthy human individuals. The protocol was immunoSEQ multiplex PCR, while the TCRdb copy is restricted to in-frame clones and leaves out a portion. The table lists 600,000 to 750,000 clones, around 91% of them singletons, with approximately 35% in the top ten. The sample taken for sequencing was memory CD8+ T cells from PBMCs. Stated subset: CD45RO+ cells pooled with CCR7-negative TemRA cells. The receptors derive from a man between 18 and 35 years old in good health. Some clones in this sample may be carry-over from other donors' samples.

The gene calls are TRBV30 and TRBJ2-5, with 7 bases identical to TRBD1. The J call may be wrong; the DNA end is better matched by TRBJ2-7. Looked up from germline, CDR1 is GTSNPN and CDR2 is SVGIG (reference sequence). This CDR3 comprises 16 residues. The CDR3 DNA reads TGTGCCTGGAGCTTGGGGCCAGGGGGTTCTTTCTACGAGCAGTACTTC. This sequence encodes CAWSLGPGGSFYEQYF.

The chain joins TRBV13 to TRBJ2-1; the D gene is possibly TRBD1 (5 bases). The germline gives CDR1 PRHDT, CDR2 FYEKMQ (reference sequence). V lost 3 bases to trimming and J lost 1 base, with 7 bases between them. The CDR3 covers 14 residues. The CDR3: CASSLTESYNEQFF. The CDR3 DNA is TGTGCCAGCAGCTTGACAGAATCCTACAATGAGCAGTTCTTC.

The chain uses TRBV4-1 and TRBJ2-3; TRBD2 aligns across 11 bases. Germline assignment: CDR1 MGHRA and CDR2 YSYEKL. The CDR3 contains 16 residues. The V gene end was trimmed by 6 bases and the J gene end by 6 bases; junction bases not matched to a gene: 11. The CDR3: CASRPGLAGYGDTQYF. The CDR3 DNA sequence: TGCGCCAGCAGACCAGGACTAGCGGGTTATGGGGATACGCAGTATTTT.

This chain uses TRBV6-4 with TRBJ2-1; D perhaps matches TRBD1 (8 bases). Trimming removed 5 bases at V and 8 bases at J, with 22 bases between. The germline V gene has CDR1 MRHNA and CDR2 SNTAGT. CDR3 size: 16 residues. The CDR3 nucleotides read TGTGCCAGCAGTTCATCCCCAGGACAGGGAGGGGATGAGCAGTTCTTC. This encodes CASSSSPGQGGDEQFF.

The rearrangement uses TRBV28 and TRBJ2-3, with D perhaps given as TRBD1 or TRBD2 (6 bases each). The CDR3 has 16 residues. The ends were cut back, 1 base at V and 4 bases at J, with 15 bases in the middle. Germline V lookup: CDR1 MDHEN, CDR2 SYDVKM. CDR3 amino acids: CASSLSTSRGSDTQYF. As DNA, the CDR3 is TGTGCCAGCAGTTTATCCACTAGCAGGGGCTCAGATACGCAGTATTTT.

V gene TRBV19 combines with J gene TRBJ1-1, with D unclear. This CDR3 is built from 13 residues. Germline assignment: CDR1 LNHDA and CDR2 SQIVND (reference sequence). Trimming removed 5 bases at V and 2 bases at J, with 9 bases between. This CDR3 reads CASSRASNTEAFF. In nucleotides, the CDR3 is TGTGCCAGTAGTCGTGCAAGTAACACTGAAGCTTTCTTT.

In DNA, the CDR3 is TGCGCCAGCAGTCACTCGGGACTAGCGGGATCTTGGTGGTCCTACGAGCAGTACTTC. As protein: CASSHSGLAGSWWSYEQYF. The rearrangement joins TRBV23-1 to TRBJ2-7, with 13 bases lining up with TRBD2. TRBV23-1 is marked as an open reading frame, function uncertain. The CDR3 is 19 amino acids. Unmatched junction bases numbered 12, after V lost 3 bases and J lost 1 base.

J is TRBJ2-1 and V is TRBV30; D gene ambiguous. This CDR3 has 12 residues. CDR1 GTSNPN and CDR2 SVGIG come from the germline V gene (reference sequence). Trimming took 1 base from V and 8 from J, leaving 9 bases between them. CDR3 in DNA: TGTGCCTGGAGTGAACAAGCGTATGAGCAGTTCTTC. Amino acid sequence: CAWSEQAYEQFF.

A remark on this clone: At the DNA level, this CDR3 is encoded by other sequences in the same sample as well. V and J are TRBV7-9 and TRBJ2-7; no firm D call. Germline values: CDR1 SEHNR, CDR2 FQNEAQ (reference sequence). The CDR3 extends over 12 amino acids. V was clipped by 0 bases and J by 3 bases, with 3 bases between them. The CDR3 loop reads CASSLAIYEQYF. CDR3 sequence (DNA): TGTGCCAGCAGCTTAGCCATCTACGAGCAGTACTTC.

The count of this clone is one. The chain couples TRBV4-1 to TRBJ1-2, with TRBD1 as a possible D gene (6 bases). CDR1 and CDR2 (germline): MGHRA, YSYEKL. This CDR3 is built from 18 residues. Trimming left V 1 base short and J 2 bases short, with 20 bases between. The CDR3 loop is CASSQGGPSDTRNYGYTF. As DNA, the CDR3 is TGCGCCAGCAGCCAAGGGGGGCCATCGGACACCCGAAACTATGGCTACACCTTC.